This T cell receptor (beta chain) was recorded in a study of shared clonotypes between healthy human individuals. Points from the study as a whole: Investigators collected only blood, and repertoires in tissues likely differ.

A note on this clone: Its matching antigen is unknown.

Unsorted PBMC samples were amplified in replicate PCRs containing 250 to 350 ng DNA, about 30,000 T cell genomes. Data came from immunoSEQ multiplex PCR; TCRdb stores just in-frame clones and leaves some out. The data hold around 500,000 clones, with 75% to 85% observed a single time. The CDR3 runs 12 residues. Per germline, CDR1 GTSNPN and CDR2 SVGIG (reference sequence). V lost 5 bases to trimming and J lost 4 bases, with 9 bases between them. The TCR originated in a woman aged 40 to 55 in good health. Some clones in this sample may be carry-over from other donors' samples. Sequenced sample: PBMCs. V gene TRBV30 combines with J gene TRBJ1-3, with D perhaps TRBD1 (6 bases). The DNA of the CDR3 is TGTGCCTGGGGGGGCTTCGGAAACACCATATATTTT. Residues: CAWGGFGNTIYF.